These T cell receptor beta chains were read from a single sample in a study of CD8 T cells in ankylosing spondylitis. Via MiXCR, TCRdb re-called the 5' RACE reads, giving one row per CDR3 protein. This table has some 130,000 distinct CDR3 sequences, 7% to 8% appearing once. The sample taken for sequencing was blood, either unsorted or a sorted T cell fraction (not recorded which). The receptors derive from a female donor with ankylosing spondylitis or in good health (not recorded which). CDR3s include the opening cysteine and the closing phenylalanine or tryptophan. A D gene is named only where the DNA matches it firmly. Size tells how often a clone was seen (once, few, many) or the class of an expanded clone, and some rows leave it out.

j_gene,v_gene,abundance,d_gene,CDR3aa,CDR3nt
TRBJ1-2,TRBV28,many,-,CASQGGYGYTF,TGTGCCAGCCAAGGGGGCTATGGCTACACCTTC
TRBJ1-5,TRBV19,-,TRBD1,CASSPGRTGGVQPQHF,TGTGCCAGTAGTCCTGGGCGGACAGGGGGCGTTCAGCCCCAGCATTTT
TRBJ2-5,TRBV20-1,-,TRBD2,CSARRRGVGYQETQYF,TGCAGTGCTAGGCGGCGGGGGGTTGGGTACCAAGAGACCCAGTACTTC
TRBJ2-7,TRBV2,many,-,CASSERAISYEGYF,TGTGCCAGCAGTGAACGGGCAATTTCATACGAGGGGTACTTC
TRBJ2-2,TRBV4-2,many,-,CASSQAHSGRANTGELFF,TGTGCCAGCAGCCAAGCTCATTCTGGCAGGGCCAACACCGGGGAGCTGTTTTTT
TRBJ2-6,TRBV3-1,-,-,CASTQPASGANVLTF,TGTGCCAGCACCCAGCCGGCCTCTGGGGCAAACGTCCTGACTTTC
TRBJ1-5,TRBV19,many,-,CASRPGVFGNQPQHF,TGTGCCAGTAGACCAGGTGTTTTCGGGAATCAGCCCCAGCATTTT
TRBJ1-1,TRBV7-2,many,-,CASSLFTDNEAFF,TGTGCCAGCAGCTTATTCACGGACAATGAAGCTTTCTTT
TRBJ2-1,TRBV24-1,many,TRBD1,CATTSRLGQGYNEQFF,TGTGCCACCACCAGCAGGCTGGGACAGGGGTACAATGAGCAGTTCTTC
TRBJ2-7,TRBV12-3/TRBV12-4,many,TRBD1,CASSIRTGSYEQYF,TGTGCCAGCAGTATCAGGACAGGGTCCTACGAGCAGTACTTC
TRBJ1-2,TRBV7-9,few,-,CASSHLQIYGYTF,TGTGCCAGCAGCCATCTTCAGATTTATGGCTACACCTTC
TRBJ1-1,TRBV5-5,many,-,CASSFKMNTEAFF,TGTGCCAGCAGCTTTAAAATGAACACTGAAGCTTTCTTT
TRBJ1-6,TRBV6-1,many,-,CASKLDIAGSPLHF,TGTGCCAGCAAGCTGGACATAGCTGGCTCACCCCTCCACTTT
TRBJ2-1,TRBV9,many,TRBD2,CASNIAGGRNEQFF,TGTGCCAGCAACATAGCGGGGGGGCGAAATGAGCAGTTCTTC
TRBJ2-5,TRBV14,many,TRBD1,CASSQLTGHQETQYF,TGTGCCAGCAGCCAGCTGACAGGGCACCAAGAGACCCAGTACTTC
TRBJ1-4,TRBV25-1,many,-,CASSEYLGRNNEKLFF,TGTGCCAGCAGTGAATATTTGGGACGGAACAATGAAAAACTGTTTTTT
TRBJ1-1,TRBV6-1,many,-,CASSRRANTEAFF,TGTGCCAGCAGCCGCCGGGCCAACACTGAAGCTTTCTTT
TRBJ2-2,TRBV9,many,-,CASSVRAGTGELFF,TGTGCCAGCAGCGTAAGGGCCGGGACCGGGGAGCTGTTTTTT
TRBJ2-3,TRBV12-3/TRBV12-4,many,-,CASSFQGTSTDTQYF,TGTGCCAGCAGTTTTCAAGGGACGAGCACAGATACGCAGTATTTT
TRBJ2-3,TRBV6-1,few,-,CASSETVTDTQYF,TGTGCCAGCAGTGAAACAGTCACAGATACGCAGTATTTT
TRBJ2-5,TRBV12-3/TRBV12-4,many,-,CASSPRDWSPETQYF,TGTGCCAGCAGTCCCCGGGACTGGTCCCCTGAGACCCAGTACTTC
TRBJ1-2,TRBV29-1,many,TRBD1,CSARTGEGHGYTF,TGCAGCGCTAGGACAGGGGAGGGACATGGCTACACCTTC
TRBJ2-5,TRBV6-5,-,-,CASIGSQETQYF,TGTGCCAGCATTGGCAGCCAAGAGACCCAGTACTTC
TRBJ1-2,TRBV7-2,many,-,CASSLINNGYTF,TGTGCCAGCAGCTTAATCAATAATGGCTACACCTTC
TRBJ2-2,TRBV11-2,many,TRBD1,CASSPGTGGINGELFF,TGTGCCAGCAGCCCCGGGACAGGGGGCATTAACGGGGAGCTGTTTTTT
TRBJ1-2,TRBV12-3/TRBV12-4,many,-,CASRTPYGYTF,TGTGCCAGCAGAACCCCCTATGGCTACACCTTC
TRBJ2-1,TRBV11-3,once,TRBD1,CASSPPLDRGPNEQFF,TGTGCCAGCAGTCCTCCCCTGGACAGGGGGCCCAATGAGCAGTTCTTC
TRBJ1-3,TRBV7-9,-,-,CASRPGGSGNTIYF,TGTGCCAGCAGGCCCGGGGGATCTGGAAACACCATATATTTT
TRBJ1-1,TRBV10-3,many,-,CAIRSTAENTEAFF,TGTGCCATCAGGAGCACCGCAGAAAACACTGAAGCTTTCTTT
TRBJ2-7,TRBV12-3/TRBV12-4,many,-,CASSLAGGVYEQYF,TGTGCCAGCAGTTTAGCGGGGGGTGTCTACGAGCAGTACTTC
TRBJ2-7,TRBV20-1,many,TRBD1,CSALRDSNYEQYF,TGCAGTGCTCTCCGGGACAGTAACTACGAGCAGTACTTC
TRBJ2-1,TRBV7-2,many,-,CASSPPWRHKGGNEQFF,TGTGCCAGCAGCCCTCCTTGGAGACACAAAGGGGGGAATGAGCAGTTCTTC
TRBJ2-3,TRBV27,many,-,CASSLIGDTQYF,TGTGCCAGCAGTTTAATTGGAGATACGCAGTATTTT
TRBJ1-2,TRBV4-1,-,TRBD1,CASSQAPTGFGYTF,TGCGCCAGCAGCCAAGCCCCGACAGGGTTCGGCTACACCTTC
TRBJ2-1,TRBV28,many,TRBD1,CASRPPGTGAGHEQFF,TGTGCCAGCAGACCTCCCGGGACAGGGGCGGGTCATGAGCAGTTCTTC
TRBJ1-4,TRBV20-1,-,-,CSARGFNEKLFF,TGCAGTGCTAGAGGGTTTAATGAAAAACTGTTTTTT
TRBJ2-7,TRBV4-3,many,-,CASSPRGRGGEQYF,TGCGCCAGCAGCCCTAGGGGCAGGGGTGGCGAGCAGTACTTC
TRBJ2-7,TRBV5-1,many,-,CASSFDTQVVYEQYF,TGCGCCAGCAGCTTCGACACCCAAGTGGTCTACGAGCAGTACTTC
TRBJ1-1,TRBV10-3,many,TRBD1,CAMRTGANTEAFF,TGTGCCATGCGGACAGGGGCGAACACTGAAGCTTTCTTT
TRBJ1-1,TRBV7-3,many,-,CASSSLGGAPEAFF,TGTGCCAGCAGCTCACTCGGGGGGGCTCCTGAAGCTTTCTTT
TRBJ2-2,TRBV6-4,medium-sized,-,CASSDEGVTGELFF,TGTGCCAGCAGTGACGAGGGTGTCACCGGGGAGCTGTTTTTT
TRBJ2-3,TRBV4-2,many,TRBD2,CASSVTSGGLTDTQYF,TGTGCCAGCAGCGTTACTAGCGGGGGGCTCACAGATACGCAGTATTTT
TRBJ2-2,TRBV10-3,many,-,CAISDPTRAGELFF,TGTGCCATCAGTGATCCCACTAGGGCCGGGGAGCTGTTTTTT
TRBJ2-1,TRBV6-1,-,-,CATYSGASSYNEQFF,TGTGCCACCTACTCGGGGGCCTCCTCCTACAATGAGCAGTTCTTC
TRBJ1-5,TRBV27,many,-,CASSLIGSNQPQHF,TGTGCCAGCAGTTTAATTGGTAGCAATCAGCCCCAGCATTTT
TRBJ2-2,TRBV20-1,many,-,CSAKRGGGTGELFF,TGCAGTGCGAAGAGGGGGGGTGGTACCGGGGAGCTGTTTTTT
TRBJ2-2,TRBV30,few,TRBD2,CAWSVLAGGRTGELFF,TGTGCCTGGAGTGTACTCGCGGGGGGGCGGACCGGGGAGCTGTTTTTT
TRBJ1-5,TRBV20-1,many,-,CSAEGGRAQHF,TGCAGTGCTGAGGGGGGCAGGGCCCAGCATTTT
TRBJ2-3,TRBV27,many,-,CASSLLTTTDTQYF,TGTGCCAGCAGTTTATTGACGACCACAGATACGCAGTATTTT
TRBJ1-1,TRBV5-1,few,-,CASREGSGLMNTEAFF,TGCGCCAGCAGGGAGGGGTCTGGGTTGATGAACACTGAAGCTTTCTTT
TRBJ2-5,TRBV9,many,-,CASSVGEQETQYF,TGTGCCAGCAGCGTAGGTGAACAAGAGACCCAGTACTTC
TRBJ2-1,TRBV4-1,many,TRBD1,CASSQPTGSYNEQFF,TGCGCCAGCAGCCAGCCGACAGGGTCCTACAATGAGCAGTTCTTC
TRBJ2-5,TRBV7-2,few,-,CASSPPGLQSGETQYF,TGTGCCAGCAGCCCCCCGGGACTTCAATCGGGGGAGACCCAGTACTTC
TRBJ2-2,TRBV7-6,few,-,CASSLPRTGGELFF,TGTGCCAGCAGCCTACCCCGCACAGGGGGGGAGCTGTTTTTT
TRBJ1-5,TRBV5-1,many,TRBD1,CASSLGDRENGNQPQHF,TGCGCCAGCAGCTTGGGGGACAGGGAAAATGGCAATCAGCCCCAGCATTTT
TRBJ1-1,TRBV12-3/TRBV12-4,many,TRBD1,CASSADRGKAFF,TGTGCCAGCAGCGCGGACAGGGGAAAAGCTTTCTTT
TRBJ1-2,TRBV28,-,-,CASRQTENYGYTF,TGTGCCAGCAGACAGACAGAAAACTATGGCTACACCTTC
TRBJ2-1,TRBV19,many,-,CASMGNSPNEQFF,TGTGCCAGTATGGGGAATTCCCCCAATGAGCAGTTCTTC
TRBJ2-7,TRBV10-3,many,TRBD2,CAISVAASGSYEQYF,TGTGCCATCAGTGTAGCGGCTAGCGGCTCCTACGAGCAGTACTTC